Presented here are 9 T cell receptor beta chains from one specimen sequenced in a study of beta chain features in type 1 diabetes. Overall study findings and caveats: People with Type 1 diabetes carried modestly yet significantly shorter TCRB CDR3s in all four CD4+ subsets.

These receptors have no identified antigens. The isolated RNA, all of it, was reverse transcribed, so expressed TCRB transcripts were what got sequenced. Assay used: immunoSEQ multiplex PCR; TCRdb lists only in-frame clones, some missing. Among around 260,000 clones listed, 24% were seen once. Sequences were obtained from naive CD4+ T cells from blood. These TCRs come from a woman aged 25 to 39 with type 1 diabetes.

The genes are TRBV5-1 and TRBJ2-1; TRBD2 matches at 8 bases. This CDR3 spans 13 amino acids. The V gene end was trimmed by 2 bases and the J gene end by 8 bases; junction bases not matched to a gene: 3. CDR1 is SGHRS and CDR2 is YFSETQ in the germline V gene. CDR3 amino acids: CASSFGLADEQFF. Written as DNA, the CDR3 is TGCGCCAGCAGCTTTGGACTAGCAGATGAGCAGTTCTTC.

The genes are TRBV7-9 and TRBJ2-2; D is ambiguous. V was pared by 0 bases and J by 1 base, with 3 bases between. Germline CDR1 SEHNR, CDR2 FQNEAQ (reference sequence). The CDR3 is 14 residues long. The DNA for the CDR3 is TGTGCCAGCAGCTTAGCCGGGAACACCGGGGAGCTGTTTTTT. Translated, it gives CASSLAGNTGELFF.

The rearrangement joins TRBV11-2 to TRBJ2-2; D is undetermined. CDR3 length equals 14 residues. Per germline, CDR1 SGHAT and CDR2 FQNNGV. V was cut by 5 bases and J by 11 bases, with 18 bases left in between. The CDR3 nucleotides read TGTGCCAGCAGCCCCGATAGCCACCGGGTTGAGCTGTTTTTT. Translated, it gives CASSPDSHRVELFF.

The chain combines TRBV6-6 with TRBJ2-2, with D unclear. The CDR3 loop spans 14 amino acids. Germline CDR1 reads MNHNY; CDR2 reads SVGAGI (reference sequence). V lost 4 bases to trimming and J lost 4 bases, with 10 bases between them. The CDR3 DNA is TGTGCCAGCAGTTCGACCGGCGGCACCGGGGAGCTGTTTTTT. The encoded protein is CASSSTGGTGELFF.

V gene TRBV9 combines with J gene TRBJ2-5; 12 bases fit TRBD2. V lost 3 bases and J lost 6; bases outside the gene matches: 6. This CDR3 has 15 amino acids. Looked up from germline, CDR1 is SGDLS and CDR2 is YYNGEE. The CDR3 sequence: CASSAMTSGSQTQYF. The CDR3 coding sequence is TGTGCCAGCAGCGCCATGACTAGCGGGAGTCAGACCCAGTACTTC.

This clone occurred a few times. The rearrangement uses TRBV2 and TRBJ1-2, with TRBD1 matching over 8 bases. Germline lookup yields CDR1 SNHLY and CDR2 FYNNEI. There are 11 residues in the CDR3. V lost 8 bases, J lost 8 bases, and 4 bases stayed unmatched. The CDR3 nucleotides are TGTGCCAGCGGGGGACAGGAAGGCTACACCTTC. It yields the protein CASGGQEGYTF.

This clone was seen more than once but under ten times. The chain uses TRBV30 and TRBJ2-7; 10 bases are a match to TRBD2. J gave up 1 base and V 6 bases, and 3 bases lay outside the gene matches. The CDR3 is 13 amino acids. Germline CDR1 reads GTSNPN; CDR2 reads SVGIG (reference sequence). The DNA for the CDR3 is TGTGCCTGCGGACTAGCGGAGTCCTACGAGCAGTACTTC. It yields the protein CACGLAESYEQYF. Variable domain in full (rest from reference TRBV30 and TRBJ2-7): SQTIHQWPATLVQPVGSPLSLECTVEGTSNPNLYWYRQAAGRGLQLLFYSVGIGQISSEVPQNLSASRPQDRQFILSSKKLLLSDSGFYLCACGLAESYEQYFGPGTRLTVT.

The chain employs TRBV29-1 and TRBJ2-5, with 9 bases fitting TRBD1. With 5 bases clipped from V and 6 bases from J, the junction kept 7 bases outside the gene matches. The germline V gene encodes CDR1 SQVTM and CDR2 ANQGSEA. CDR3 size: 13 residues. The CDR3 DNA reads TGCAGCGTTTTTGGACAGGGGTTGAAGACCCAGTACTTC. Residues: CSVFGQGLKTQYF.

This clone was found a few times. CDR3 sequence reads: CASSSMGQGTEAFF. CDR3 nucleotide sequence: TGTGCCAGCAGCTCCATGGGACAGGGGACTGAAGCTTTCTTT. The rearrangement links TRBV7-9 to TRBJ1-1; 10 bases match TRBD1. The trim removed 4 bases at V and 5 bases at J, leaving 4 bases unmatched. This CDR3 region has 14 residues. Germline V gene data show CDR1 as SEHNR and CDR2 as FQNEAQ (reference sequence).